Presented here are 3 T cell receptor delta chains from one specimen sequenced in a study of gamma-delta T cells after stem cell transplantation. TCRdb reran clone calling via CATT on the RT-PCR reads. The sample lists more than 2,000 delta-chain clones, 30% to 35% occurring once. The sequenced sample was gamma-delta T cells. These receptors originate from a human donor. It is not recorded whose cells these are; they may come from a transplant donor.

With regard to this clone: This probably arose from a read error, given a far larger clone one base away. The sample contains more than one DNA sequence encoding this CDR3. V and J are TRDV2 and TRDJ1, with no clear D. The V gene's germline CDR1 is GEAIGNYY and CDR2 EKD. The CDR3 runs 15 residues. The V and J ends lost 0 bases and 0 bases respectively, with 10 bases between them. The CDR3, as DNA: TGTGCCTGTGACACCGTGGGAGAGTACACCGATAAACTCATCTTT. This sequence encodes CACDTVGEYTDKLIF.

This clone is categorized as medium-sized. Only one base separates this from a far larger clonotype, so it likely reflects a read error. The same CDR3 can be traced to other DNA sequences in this sample. The DNA for the CDR3 is TGTGCCTGCGACACCGTCGGAGGGAGCACCGATAAACTCATCTTT. Protein sequence: CACDTVGGSTDKLIF. V usage is TRDV2 and J usage is TRDJ1; D is unresolved. Germline V lookup: CDR1 GEAIGNYY, CDR2 EKD. This CDR3 region has 15 residues.

The rearrangement joins TRDV2 to TRDJ1, with 9 bases that match TRDD3. The V and J ends lost 0 bases and 2 bases, in that order; junction bases with no gene match: 18. Germline V lookup: CDR1 GEAIGNYY, CDR2 EKD. The CDR3 loop spans 20 amino acids. The CDR3 here is CACDTVAVSSSTGGTDKLIF. The CDR3 DNA reads TGTGCCTGTGACACCGTAGCTGTTTCTTCGTCCACTGGGGGAACCGATAAACTCATCTTT.